The clone carrying this T cell receptor beta chain was seen just once. This CDR3 spans 15 amino acids. Sequencing was performed with immunoSEQ multiplex PCR; in TCRdb, only in-frame clones are kept and a portion is missing. The sample includes 99,000 or so clones, over 75% of them seen just once. The data stem from a study of blood T cell repertoires in COVID-19. Study at large: In each case, the material was cDNA or gDNA derived from T cells, B-cell-depleted T cells, or PBMCs.

The chain links TRBV21-1 to TRBJ1-2. TRBV21-1 is assigned pseudogene status. The source is a man aged 50-60 years with acute or convalescent COVID-19. Sequenced material: peripheral blood. The CDR3 nucleotides read TGTGCCAGAGTACTACAAGGGGGGGGAGATCGTGGCTACACCTTC. Amino acids: CARVLQGGGDRGYTF.